The present T cell receptor (beta chain) was sequenced within a study of shared clonotypes between healthy human individuals. Study summary: A couple of women and a few men aged 18 to 49 made up the donors. Each donor contributed plates that comprised three CD4 naive, three CD4 memory, two CD8 naive and one CD8 memory. Findings of the study overall: Generally, naive subsets (rather than memory subsets) showed larger estimated richness. Shared clonotypes across all four donors exceeded non-shared ones in generation probability.

To note about this clone: The antigen remains undetermined.

Naive CD8 cells comprised CD45RO-negative, CCR7-positively selected cells, excluding terminally differentiated effector memory CD45RA+ cells. Measured with immunoSEQ multiplex PCR; TCRdb has only the in-frame clones, and not every one. The data contain 600,000 or so clones, roughly 96% of them singletons. With 5 bases removed from V and 3 bases from J, the gap between germline ends came to 16 bases. The germline V gene encodes CDR1 MDHEN and CDR2 SYDVKM. The CDR3 runs 15 residues. The genes are TRBV28 and TRBJ1-1; D is unclear. Sequenced sample: naive CD8+ T cells sorted from blood. The clonotype comes from a woman under 40 in good health. In DNA, the CDR3 is TGTGCCAGCAGTCCGTTCGGGCGCAGGTACACTGAAGCTTTCTTT. It translates to CASSPFGRRYTEAFF.